This TCR beta chain came from a study of T cells in narcolepsy. CDR3 length: 15 amino acids. Germline lookup yields CDR1 KGHSY and CDR2 FQNENV. Trimming removed 4 bases from V and 6 bases from J; junction bases left unmatched: 9. A remark on this clone: Other DNA sequences in this sample translate to the same CDR3.

Here immunoSEQ multiplex PCR was the method, and the copy in TCRdb shows in-frame clones only, minus some. Here the sample spans just over 20,000 clones, approximately 90% being singletons. The gene calls are TRBV16 and TRBJ2-3, with 8 bases that match TRBD1. Source material: CD45RA- memory CD4+ T cells from PBMCs. This TCR was recovered from a human donor with narcolepsy. CDR3 amino acids: CASSPTGELSDTQYF. CDR3 in DNA: TGTGCCAGCAGCCCGACAGGGGAACTCTCGGATACGCAGTATTTT.